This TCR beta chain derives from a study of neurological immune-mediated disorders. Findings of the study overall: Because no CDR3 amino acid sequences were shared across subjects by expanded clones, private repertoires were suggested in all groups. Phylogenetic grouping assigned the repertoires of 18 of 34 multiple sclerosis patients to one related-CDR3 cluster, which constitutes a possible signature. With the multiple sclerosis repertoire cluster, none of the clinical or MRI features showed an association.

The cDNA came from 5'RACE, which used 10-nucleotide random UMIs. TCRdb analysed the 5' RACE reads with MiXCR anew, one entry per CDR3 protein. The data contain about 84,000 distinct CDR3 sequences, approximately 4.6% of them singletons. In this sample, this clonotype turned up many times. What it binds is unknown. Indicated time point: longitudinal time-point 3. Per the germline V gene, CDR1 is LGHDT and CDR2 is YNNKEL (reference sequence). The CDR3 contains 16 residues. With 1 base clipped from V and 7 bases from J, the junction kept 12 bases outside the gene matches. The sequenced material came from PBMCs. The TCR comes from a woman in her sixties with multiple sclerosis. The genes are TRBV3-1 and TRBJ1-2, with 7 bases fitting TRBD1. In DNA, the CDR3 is TGTGCCAGCAGCCAAGCGGACAGGAGCGGAGTGGCTGGCTACACCTTC. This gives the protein CASSQADRSGVAGYTF.